This T cell receptor (beta chain) was recorded in a study of spatial heterogeneity in lung cancer (dated by TCRdb to between 2019 and 2020). Notes on the research overall: Beta-chain transcripts were consistently detected in greater numbers than alpha-chain transcripts, which likely reflects a higher abundance of beta-chain transcripts. In the raw uncorrected reads, each unique combination of TCR and UMI appeared on average more than ten times. In non-small cell lung cancer, the study quantitatively compared TCR alpha and beta repertoires across several tumor regions, matched nontumor lung, and blood. TCR repertoire features were related to nonsynonymous mutation counts determined by whole-exome sequencing of tumor tissue. At surgery, 200 or so tumor regions, approximately 64 matched nontumor lung samples and 56 PBMC samples were TCR-sequenced for both alpha and beta chains.

Preparation of the library involved 5' RACE. For sequencing, a NextSeq 500 was employed. The TCR library protocol attached a unique molecular identifier to each TCR cDNA molecule to allow correction of PCR and sequencing errors. On the study's bioinformatics: Decombinator tools were used for TCR identification, UMI-based error correction and CDR3 extraction. Expanded TCRs were defined as those above a frequency of 2 per 1,000, corresponding to the top 1% of the tumor frequency distribution. Renyi diversity was calculated using the R vegan package after each repertoire was subsampled 100 times to 5,000 TCRs. CDR3 similarity networks were constructed using string-kernel similarity of amino acid triplets, with links drawn between CDR3s whose pairwise similarity was above 0.82. TCRdb passed the public sequencing reads through fastp at Q25 and MiXCR, retaining productive beta sequences. A single entry per CDR3 protein holds the most common genes and DNA from its merged rows. These V and J calls originate from TCRdb's pipeline instead of the authors' own analysis. Counted in this sample were approximately 40,000 distinct CDR3 sequences; roughly 5.5% of them appeared once. The biggest ten clones account for 25% to 35% of the sample.

The meaning of the sample's time point label: sample taken at primary tumor resection. TCR sequencing used whole RNA extracted from tumor and nontumor lung tissue, or from cryopreserved PBMC samples, without cell sorting. Samples were obtained from approximately 70 patients with early-stage, untreated non-small cell lung cancer from the lung TRACERx cohort. A patient was chosen for TCR sequencing only when enough RNA was available from at least two tumor regions. As concerns this clonotype: Which antigen it targets is not known. Within one base of it there is no much larger clone, and no base qualities were kept.

Paper-wide results and their limitations: Confirming at a functional level the hypothesis that regional TCRs recognize regional mutations was considered to require additional single-cell paired TCR alpha and beta sequencing. Ubiquitous expanded tumor TCRs were detected in blood more often at tumor resection than at routine follow-up.

This TCR was recovered from a female donor with early-stage non-small cell lung cancer. Sequences were derived from PBMCs, sampled at surgery.

CDR3 reads: CSANKWIRETQYF. The DNA reads as follows: TGCAGTGCTAATAAGTGGATACGCGAGACCCAGTACTTC. The rearranged segments are TRBV20-1 and TRBJ2-5; the D gene is unclear. CDR1 and CDR2, per the germline V gene (reference sequence), are DFQATT and SNEGSKA. The V and J ends are trimmed by 4 bases and 5 bases, leaving 14 bases between them. From the cysteine through the phenylalanine, the CDR3 covers 13 amino acids. The DNA shown is the 39-base CDR3, in frame from base 1.